The clone carrying this T cell receptor (beta chain) was observed many times. Its antigen is unknown. This sample is drawn from a study of metastatic and nonmetastatic thyroid tumors. On the study more broadly: Blood and tumor or nodule tissue repertoires from malignant and benign thyroid patients were compared. Study-wide results and limits: When malignant thyroid tumors were compared with benign nodules, TCR beta diversity was reportedly significantly higher in the malignant tumors. This held in both blood and tumor samples.

Authors' methods: To classify distant metastasis in papillary thyroid cancer, a model was built from CDR3 differences across clinicopathological groups. TCRdb reassembled clones from the PCR reads with MiXCR. Here the V and J calls rest on TCRdb's processing, not on the authors' analysis. Of about 25,000 clones in the sample, under 25% were seen once. Until they underwent thyroid surgery, no patient had received any treatment. CDR3 size: 16 residues. Germline V CDR1 and CDR2: DFQATT, SNEGSKA (reference sequence). Losses at the gene ends were 0 bases for V and 2 bases for J; bases not matched to a gene: 5.

The V and J genes are TRBV20-1 and TRBJ2-3, with TRBD2 identical over 10 bases. The receptor comes from a male donor with papillary thyroid cancer or a benign thyroid nodule (not recorded which). Some clones in this sample may be carry-over from other donors' samples. Specimen: blood. The CDR3 spells CSARDGLAGATDTQYF. The CDR3, as DNA: TGCAGTGCTAGAGATGGCCTAGCGGGAGCCACAGATACGCAGTATTTT.